This T cell receptor beta chain is from a study of blood T cell repertoires in COVID-19. As for the study in general: The origin of the acute and convalescent COVID-19 samples was the United States, Italy and Spain.

Seattle patients were enrolled while actively infected and followed longitudinally. With 4 bases removed from V and 5 bases from J, the gap between germline ends came to 12 bases. The CDR3 length is 13 residues. Per the study methods: For nucleated cells, counts were estimated from reference gene primer amplification. The protocol was immunoSEQ multiplex PCR, while the TCRdb copy is restricted to in-frame clones and leaves out a portion. The V and J calls and clone size were taken over from that table, and D and trimming were inferred from the DNA. The sample carries around 180,000 clones, roughly 84% recorded once.

The TCR comes from a person aged 70 to 79 with COVID-19, enrolled during active disease. The sample taken for sequencing was peripheral blood. The chain links TRBV12-3 or TRBV12-4 to TRBJ2-7, with a tentative D call TRBD1 (5 bases). Written as DNA, the CDR3 is TGTGCCAGCAGTTACAACAGGAATCACGAGCAGTACTTC. This codes for CASSYNRNHEQYF.